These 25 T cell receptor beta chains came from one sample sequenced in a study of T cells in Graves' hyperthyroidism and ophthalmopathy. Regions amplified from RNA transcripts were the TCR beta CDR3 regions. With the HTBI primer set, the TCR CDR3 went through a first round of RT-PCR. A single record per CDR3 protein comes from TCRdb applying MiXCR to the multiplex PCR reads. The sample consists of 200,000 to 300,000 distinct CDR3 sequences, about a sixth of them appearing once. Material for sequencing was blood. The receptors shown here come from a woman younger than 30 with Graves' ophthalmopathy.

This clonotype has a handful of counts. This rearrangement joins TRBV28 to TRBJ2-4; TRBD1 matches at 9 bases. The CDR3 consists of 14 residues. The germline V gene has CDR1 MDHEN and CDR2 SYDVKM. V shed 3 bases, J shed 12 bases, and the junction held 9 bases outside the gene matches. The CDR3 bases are TGTGCCAGCAGTTTTATAGGACAGGGGTACGGTCAGTACTTC. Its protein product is CASSFIGQGYGQYF.

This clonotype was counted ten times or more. In DNA form, the CDR3 reads TGTGCCAGCAGCTTGCTAGCGGGAGGGGTCAATGAGCAGTTCTTC. Translation gives CASSLLAGGVNEQFF. The chain joins TRBV5-8 to TRBJ2-1; 12 bases are a match to TRBD2. This CDR3 has 15 amino acids. Germline V gene sequence: CDR1 SGHTS, CDR2 YDEGEE. The ends lost 1 base at V and 6 bases at J; junction bases unmatched: 2.

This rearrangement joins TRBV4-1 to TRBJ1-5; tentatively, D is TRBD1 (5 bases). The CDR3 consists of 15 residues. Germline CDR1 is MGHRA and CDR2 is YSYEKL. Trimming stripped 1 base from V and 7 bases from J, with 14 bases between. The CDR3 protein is CASSQVDTNGQPQHF. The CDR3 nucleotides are TGCGCCAGCAGCCAAGTGGACACTAATGGCCAGCCCCAGCATTTT.

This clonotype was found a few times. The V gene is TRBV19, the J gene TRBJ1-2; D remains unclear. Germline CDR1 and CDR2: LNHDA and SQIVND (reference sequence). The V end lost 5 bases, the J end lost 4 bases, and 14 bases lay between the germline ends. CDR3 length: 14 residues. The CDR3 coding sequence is TGTGCCAGTAGTGACGACGTCGCACTCTATGGCTACACCTTC. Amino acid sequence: CASSDDVALYGYTF.

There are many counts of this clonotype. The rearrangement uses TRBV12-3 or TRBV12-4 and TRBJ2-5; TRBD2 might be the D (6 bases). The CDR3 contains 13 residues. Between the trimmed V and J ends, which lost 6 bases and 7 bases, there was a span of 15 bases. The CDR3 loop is CASSSSVVGTQYF. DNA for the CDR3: TGTGCCAGCAGCTCTAGCGTGGTCGGGACCCAGTACTTC.

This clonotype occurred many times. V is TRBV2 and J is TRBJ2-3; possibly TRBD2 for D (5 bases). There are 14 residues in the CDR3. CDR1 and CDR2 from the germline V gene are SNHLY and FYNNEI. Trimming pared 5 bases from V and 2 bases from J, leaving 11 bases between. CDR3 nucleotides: TGTGCCAGCAGTCCAGGACTCTCCACAGATACGCAGTATTTT. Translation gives CASSPGLSTDTQYF.

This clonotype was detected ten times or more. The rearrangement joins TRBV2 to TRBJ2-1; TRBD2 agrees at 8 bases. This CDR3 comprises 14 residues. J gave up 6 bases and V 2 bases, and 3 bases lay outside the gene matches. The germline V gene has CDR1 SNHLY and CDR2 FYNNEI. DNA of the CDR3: TGTGCCAGCAGTGAAATAGCGGGGTTCAATGAGCAGTTCTTC. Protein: CASSEIAGFNEQFF.

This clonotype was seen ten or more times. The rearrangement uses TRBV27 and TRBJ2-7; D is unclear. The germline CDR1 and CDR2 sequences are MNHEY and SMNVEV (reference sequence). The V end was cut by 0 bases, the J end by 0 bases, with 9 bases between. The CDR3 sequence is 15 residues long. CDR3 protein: CASSLSYLSSYEQYF. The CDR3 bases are TGTGCCAGCAGTTTATCCTACCTGAGCTCCTACGAGCAGTACTTC.

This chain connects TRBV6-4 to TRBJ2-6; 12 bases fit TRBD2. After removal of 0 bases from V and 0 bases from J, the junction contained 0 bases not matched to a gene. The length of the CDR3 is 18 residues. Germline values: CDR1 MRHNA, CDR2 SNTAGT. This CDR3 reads CASSDSTSGSSGANVLTF. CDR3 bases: TGTGCCAGCAGTGACTCGACTAGCGGGAGCTCTGGGGCCAACGTCCTGACTTTC.

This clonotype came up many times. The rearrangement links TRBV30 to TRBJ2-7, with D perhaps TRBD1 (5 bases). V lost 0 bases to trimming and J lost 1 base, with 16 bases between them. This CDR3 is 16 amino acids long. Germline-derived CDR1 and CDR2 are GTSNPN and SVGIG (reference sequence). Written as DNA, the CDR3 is TGTGCCTGGAGTGTACCCTGGACAAGGGGATCCTACGAGCAGTACTTC. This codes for CAWSVPWTRGSYEQYF.

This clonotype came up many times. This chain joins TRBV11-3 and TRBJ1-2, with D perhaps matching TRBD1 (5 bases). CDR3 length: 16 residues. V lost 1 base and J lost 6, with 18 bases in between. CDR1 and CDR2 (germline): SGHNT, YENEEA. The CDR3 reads CASSLGGRRVLNGYTF. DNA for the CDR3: TGTGCCAGCAGCTTAGGGGGACGACGGGTCTTAAATGGCTACACCTTC.

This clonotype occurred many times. The CDR3 is CASSLLTPGNTEAFF. DNA of the CDR3: TGTGCCAGCAGTTTATTGACACCTGGGAACACTGAAGCTTTCTTT. V gene TRBV27 combines with J gene TRBJ1-1; D is ambiguous. Germline V gene sequence: CDR1 MNHEY, CDR2 SMNVEV (reference sequence). V lost 1 base, J lost 1 base, and 10 bases lay in between. CDR3 length equals 15 residues.

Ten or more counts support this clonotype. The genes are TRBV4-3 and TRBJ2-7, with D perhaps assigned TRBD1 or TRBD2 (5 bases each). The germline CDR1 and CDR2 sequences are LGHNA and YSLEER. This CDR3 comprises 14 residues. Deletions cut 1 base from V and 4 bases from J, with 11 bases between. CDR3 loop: CASSQAGSEYEQYF. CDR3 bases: TGCGCCAGCAGCCAAGCAGGGAGCGAGTACGAGCAGTACTTC.

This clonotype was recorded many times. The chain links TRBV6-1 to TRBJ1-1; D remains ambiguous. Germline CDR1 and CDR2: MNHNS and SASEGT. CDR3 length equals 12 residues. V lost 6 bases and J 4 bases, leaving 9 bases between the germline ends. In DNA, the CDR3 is TGTGCCAGCAGCGAACAGAGCACTGAAGCTTTCTTT. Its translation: CASSEQSTEAFF.

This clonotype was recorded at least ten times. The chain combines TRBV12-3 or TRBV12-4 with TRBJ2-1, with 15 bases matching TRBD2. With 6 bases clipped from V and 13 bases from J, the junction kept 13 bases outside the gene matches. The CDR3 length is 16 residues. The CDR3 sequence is CASSHRGTSGGSIQFF. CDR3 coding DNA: TGTGCCAGCAGCCACAGAGGGACTAGCGGGGGGTCGATCCAGTTCTTC.

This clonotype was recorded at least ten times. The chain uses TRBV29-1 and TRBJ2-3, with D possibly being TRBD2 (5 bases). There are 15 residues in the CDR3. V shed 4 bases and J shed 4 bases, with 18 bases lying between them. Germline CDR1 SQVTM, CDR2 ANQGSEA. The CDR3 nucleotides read TGCAGCGTTGCCCGGGGATTTGGTGCGGCAGATACGCAGTATTTT. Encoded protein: CSVARGFGAADTQYF.

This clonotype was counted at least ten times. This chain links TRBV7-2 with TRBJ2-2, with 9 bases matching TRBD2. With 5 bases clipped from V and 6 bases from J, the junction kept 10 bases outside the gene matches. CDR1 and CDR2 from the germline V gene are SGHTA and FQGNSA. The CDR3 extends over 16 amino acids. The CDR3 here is CASSPGAGGRSGELFF. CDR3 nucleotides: TGTGCCAGCAGCCCCGGGGCGGGGGGGCGTTCCGGGGAGCTGTTTTTT.

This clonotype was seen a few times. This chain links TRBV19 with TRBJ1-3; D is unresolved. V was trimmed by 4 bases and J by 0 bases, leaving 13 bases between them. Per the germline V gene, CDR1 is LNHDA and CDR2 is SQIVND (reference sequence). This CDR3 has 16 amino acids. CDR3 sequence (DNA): TGTGCCAGTAGTAATGGGCGGCCAGGCTCTGGAAACACCATATATTTT. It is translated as CASSNGRPGSGNTIYF. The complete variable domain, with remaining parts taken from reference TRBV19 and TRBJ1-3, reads DGGITQSPKYLFRKEGQNVTLSCEQNLNHDAMYWYRQDPGQGLRLIYYSQIVNDFQKGDIAEGYSVSREKKESFPLTVTSAQKNPTAFYLCASSNGRPGSGNTIYFGEGSWLTVV.

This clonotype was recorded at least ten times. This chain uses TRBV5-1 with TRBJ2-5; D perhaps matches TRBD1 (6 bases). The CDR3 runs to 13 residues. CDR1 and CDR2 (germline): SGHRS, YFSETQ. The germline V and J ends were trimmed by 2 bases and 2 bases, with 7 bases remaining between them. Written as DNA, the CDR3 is TGCGCCAGCAGCTTCGGACAGCAAGAGACCCAGTACTTC. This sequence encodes CASSFGQQETQYF.

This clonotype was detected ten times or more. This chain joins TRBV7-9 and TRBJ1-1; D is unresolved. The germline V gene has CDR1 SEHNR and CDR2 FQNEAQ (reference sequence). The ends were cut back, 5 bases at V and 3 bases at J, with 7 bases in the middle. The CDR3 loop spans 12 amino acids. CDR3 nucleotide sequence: TGTGCCAGCAGCGCCCGGGACACTGAAGCTTTCTTT. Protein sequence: CASSARDTEAFF. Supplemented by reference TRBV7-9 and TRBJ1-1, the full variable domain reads DTGVSQNPRHKITKRGQNVTFRCDPISEHNRLYWYRQTLGQGPEFLTYFQNEAQLEKSRLLSDRFSAERPKGSFSTLEIQRTEQGDSAMYLCASSARDTEAFFGQGTRLTVV.

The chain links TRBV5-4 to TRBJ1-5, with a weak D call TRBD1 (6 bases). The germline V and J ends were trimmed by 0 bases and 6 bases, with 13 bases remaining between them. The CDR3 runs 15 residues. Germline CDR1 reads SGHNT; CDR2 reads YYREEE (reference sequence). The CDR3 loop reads CASSLGAGAGQPQHF. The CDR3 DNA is TGTGCCAGCAGCTTGGGTGCGGGGGCGGGTCAGCCCCAGCATTTT.

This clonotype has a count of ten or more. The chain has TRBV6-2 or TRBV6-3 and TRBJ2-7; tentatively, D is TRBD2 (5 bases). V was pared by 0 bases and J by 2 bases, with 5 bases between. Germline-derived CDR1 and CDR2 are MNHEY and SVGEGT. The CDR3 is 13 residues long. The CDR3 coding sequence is TGTGCCAGCAGTTACTCGACTACCTACGAGCAGTACTTC. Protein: CASSYSTTYEQYF.

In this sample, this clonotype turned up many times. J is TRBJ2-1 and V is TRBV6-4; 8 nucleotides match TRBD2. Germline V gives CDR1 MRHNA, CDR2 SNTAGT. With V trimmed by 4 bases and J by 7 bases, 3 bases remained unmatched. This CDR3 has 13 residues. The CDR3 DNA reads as TGTGCCAGCAGTGTACGGGAGGGGAATGAGCAGTTCTTC. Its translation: CASSVREGNEQFF.

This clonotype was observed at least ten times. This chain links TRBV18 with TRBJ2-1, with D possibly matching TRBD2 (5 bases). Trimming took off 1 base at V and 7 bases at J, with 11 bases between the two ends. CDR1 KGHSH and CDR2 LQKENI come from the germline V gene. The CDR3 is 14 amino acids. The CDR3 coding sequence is TGTGCCAGCTCACCACTGGAGGCCGCGAATGAGCAGTTCTTC. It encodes CASSPLEAANEQFF.

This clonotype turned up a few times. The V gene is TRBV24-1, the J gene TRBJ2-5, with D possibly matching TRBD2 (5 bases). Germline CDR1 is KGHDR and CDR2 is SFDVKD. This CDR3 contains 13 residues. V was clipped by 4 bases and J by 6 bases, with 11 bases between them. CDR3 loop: CATSESLEKTQYF. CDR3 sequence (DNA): TGTGCCACCAGTGAGTCACTAGAAAAGACCCAGTACTTC.